This T cell receptor (beta chain) was captured in a study of cytomegalovirus exposure and HLA in healthy donors. Germline V gives CDR1 SNHLY, CDR2 FYNNEI. V gave up 9 bases and J gave up 0 bases, with 22 bases separating them. The CDR3 contains 17 residues. The PCR was carried out with 60 Vbeta primers and 13 Jbeta primers. Method: immunoSEQ multiplex PCR; TCRdb's copy keeps in-frame clones and lacks some. The sample includes roughly 100,000 clones, nearly 80% seen only once; the top ten take roughly 1.3%. A single count supports this clone. The sample comprised PBMCs. The chain combines TRBV2 with TRBJ2-3; tentatively, D is TRBD2 (10 bases). This clonotype was obtained from a young man in good health and CMV-seronegative. CDR3 DNA: TGTGCCAGACAGGGGGCAGCGGGAGGGCCGAGCACAGATACGCAGTATTTT. Protein: CARQGAAGGPSTDTQYF.